This entry describes one T cell receptor (beta chain). V shed 4 bases and J 5 bases; nucleotides not matched to a gene: 12. Per the germline V gene, CDR1 is ENHRY and CDR2 is SYGVKD. This CDR3 is 16 amino acids long. The data were produced by immunoSEQ multiplex PCR, yet TCRdb's version contains in-frame clones alone and is incomplete. This repertoire shows fewer than 200,000 clones, about 93% found once; its top ten account for approximately 0.5%. This entry comes from a study of blood T cell repertoires in COVID-19. In the study overall: The origin of the acute and convalescent COVID-19 samples was the United States, Italy and Spain.

This receptor was identified in a middle-aged man with acute or convalescent COVID-19. Sequenced sample: peripheral blood. The J gene is TRBJ2-5, the V gene TRBV10-3, with TRBD1 matching over 8 bases. The DNA of the CDR3 is TGTGCCATCAGTGCAGGGGGCACTCCCCTTGGCGAGACCCAGTACTTC. Its translation is CAISAGGTPLGETQYF.